Only a few counts were recorded for the clone carrying this TCR beta chain. Its specificity is unknown. The data were obtained in a study of blood T cells in healthy people across ages. Study results and limitations: Diversity of TCR beta per million T cells declined in a roughly linear way with age. Higher diversity, along with more naive CD4+ cells, distinguished long-lived donors from aged donors.

This CDR3 spans 15 amino acids. Trimming at V came to 1 base and at J to 0 bases, leaving 3 bases not matched to a gene. Germline values: CDR1 LGHDT, CDR2 YNNKEL (reference sequence). Together with a sample-barcoded 5' primer, a J-beta primer mix was included in a second PCR lasting about 7 to 11 cycles. Each cDNA molecule was tagged by a template-switch adaptor that had 12 random nucleotides. MiXCR, applied by TCRdb to the 5' RACE reads, yields one record per CDR3 protein. The table records 1.5 million to 2 million distinct CDR3 sequences, roughly two fifths of them present only once. This clonotype was obtained from a human donor in good health. The V gene is TRBV3-1, the J gene TRBJ2-7; 7 bases fit TRBD1. Sequenced sample: blood. The CDR3 sequence is CASSQVWTGSYEQYF. The CDR3 DNA follows: TGTGCCAGCAGCCAAGTTTGGACAGGCTCCTACGAGCAGTACTTC.